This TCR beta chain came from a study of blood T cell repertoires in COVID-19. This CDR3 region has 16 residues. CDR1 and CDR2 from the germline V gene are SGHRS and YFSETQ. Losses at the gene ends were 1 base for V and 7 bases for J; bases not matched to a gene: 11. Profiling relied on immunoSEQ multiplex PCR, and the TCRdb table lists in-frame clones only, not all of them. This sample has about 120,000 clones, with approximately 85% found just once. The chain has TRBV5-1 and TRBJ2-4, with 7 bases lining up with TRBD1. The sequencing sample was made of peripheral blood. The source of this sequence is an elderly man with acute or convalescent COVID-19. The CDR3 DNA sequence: TGCGCCAGCAGCTTGAGGCCAGGGGGAGATGTGAACATTCAGTACTTC. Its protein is CASSLRPGGDVNIQYF. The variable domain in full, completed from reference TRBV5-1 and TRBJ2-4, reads KAGVTQTPRYLIKTRGQQVTLSCSPISGHRSVSWYQQTPGQGLQFLFEYFSETQRNKGNFPGRFSGRQFSNSRSEMNVSTLELGDSALYLCASSLRPGGDVNIQYFGAGTRLSVL.